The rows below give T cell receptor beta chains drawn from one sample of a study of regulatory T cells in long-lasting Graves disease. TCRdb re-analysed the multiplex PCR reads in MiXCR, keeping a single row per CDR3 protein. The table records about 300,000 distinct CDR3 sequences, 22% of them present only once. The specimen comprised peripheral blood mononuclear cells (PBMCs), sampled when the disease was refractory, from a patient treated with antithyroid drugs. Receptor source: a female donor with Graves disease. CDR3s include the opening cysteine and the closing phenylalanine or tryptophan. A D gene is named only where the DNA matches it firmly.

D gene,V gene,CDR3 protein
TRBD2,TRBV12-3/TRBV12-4,CASSPTMAGVSDTQYF
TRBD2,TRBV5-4,CASSDRTSGLQYEQYF
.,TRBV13,CASSSLTDPTEAFF
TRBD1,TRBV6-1,CASTPTGWDIQYF
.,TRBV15,CATSRPWTPNTGELFF
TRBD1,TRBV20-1,CSASFGQGRNYGYTF
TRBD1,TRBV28,CASSFRTGGHNEQFF
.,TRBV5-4,CASSTPRQTEAFF
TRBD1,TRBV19,CASADRVDQPQHF
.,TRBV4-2,CASSQDNGEQPQHF
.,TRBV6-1,CASSEAWVHNSYEQYF
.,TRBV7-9,CASSFSEDHEQYF
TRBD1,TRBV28,CASFGQDTYEQYF
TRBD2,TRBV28,CASSLLSGGGNHEQYF
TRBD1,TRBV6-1,CATSTLDRANQPQHF
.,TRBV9,CASSVDSIRGDTEAFF
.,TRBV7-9,CASSRRTDTEAFF
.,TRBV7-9,CASSPGDSSSYEQYF
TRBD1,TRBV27,CASSKGQINSPLHF
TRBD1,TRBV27,CASKKDRGDRGAKNIQYF
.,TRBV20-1,CSAPSDPDTQYF
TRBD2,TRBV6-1,CASSLGLAPEQFF
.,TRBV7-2,CASSLEWSENIQYF
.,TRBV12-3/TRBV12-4,CASTSTLILAATGELFF
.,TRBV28,CASSFTGHNSPLHF
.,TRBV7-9,CASSSTAGGYTF
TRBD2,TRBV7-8,CASSSEAGTYEQYF
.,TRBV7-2,CASSLEGHRYGYTF
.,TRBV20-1,CSARLGLPTTDTQYF
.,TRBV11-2,CASSQQAGIGFF
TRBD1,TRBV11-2,CASSRQGASYEQYF